This T cell receptor beta chain came from a study of blood T cell repertoires in COVID-19. Libraries were prepared by immunoSEQ multiplex PCR; TCRdb keeps only in-frame clonotypes and omits some of them. This sample has roughly 200,000 clones, with approximately 86% found just once. The CDR3 sequence is 14 residues long. The trim removed 6 bases at V and 2 bases at J, leaving 3 bases unmatched. Germline V gene lookup returns CDR1 SNHLY and CDR2 FYNNEI. The rearrangement joins TRBV2 to TRBJ1-2; 10 nucleotides align to TRBD1. The receptor was derived from a middle-aged woman with acute COVID-19. The material sequenced was PBMCs or T cells enriched from blood (not recorded which). The CDR3 sequence is CASRPGQGNYGYTF. The CDR3 DNA sequence: TGTGCCAGCAGACCGGGACAGGGGAACTATGGCTACACCTTC.